This is a list of T cell receptor beta chains from one sample in a study of T cells in Graves' hyperthyroidism and ophthalmopathy. One entry per CDR3 protein results from TCRdb running MiXCR on the multiplex PCR reads. The sample lists about 520,000 distinct CDR3 sequences, about 20% occurring once. The sequenced sample was blood. These receptors were obtained from a man younger than 30 with Graves' hyperthyroidism. The CDR3 runs from the conserved cysteine through the conserved F or W. D genes are given only for firm matches. Size tells how often a clone was seen (once, few, many) or the class of an expanded clone, and some rows leave it out.

v_gene: TRBV28
d_gene: TRBD1
j_gene: TRBJ2-7
abundance: few
CDR3aa: CASSFGRQGAYEQYF
CDR3nt: TGTGCCAGCAGTTTTGGCAGACAGGGGGCCTACGAGCAGTACTTC

v_gene: TRBV7-9
d_gene: NA
j_gene: TRBJ2-5
abundance: many
CDR3aa: CASSLGAFKEETQYF
CDR3nt: TGTGCCAGCAGCTTAGGGGCCTTCAAGGAAGAGACCCAGTACTTC

v_gene: TRBV6-1
d_gene: NA
j_gene: TRBJ2-7
abundance: many
CDR3aa: CASSGGVTNEQYF
CDR3nt: TGTGCCAGCAGTGGAGGGGTTACGAACGAGCAGTACTTC

v_gene: TRBV6-1
d_gene: NA
j_gene: TRBJ1-1
abundance: many
CDR3aa: CASRAPGRPSATEAFF
CDR3nt: TGTGCCAGCAGGGCCCCGGGACGACCGTCGGCCACTGAAGCTTTCTTT

v_gene: TRBV6-1
d_gene: NA
j_gene: TRBJ1-5
abundance: many
CDR3aa: CASSGGVVNQPQHF
CDR3nt: TGTGCCAGCAGTGGGGGGGTCGTTAATCAGCCCCAGCATTTT

v_gene: TRBV7-9
d_gene: NA
j_gene: TRBJ1-1
abundance: NA
CDR3aa: CASSLASSGDPEAFF
CDR3nt: TGTGCCAGCAGCTTAGCCTCGTCGGGGGACCCTGAAGCTTTCTTT

v_gene: TRBV11-1
d_gene: NA
j_gene: TRBJ2-7
abundance: NA
CDR3aa: CASSVRGAESSYEQYF
CDR3nt: TGTGCCAGCAGCGTCCGGGGGGCGGAGAGCTCCTACGAGCAGTACTTC

v_gene: TRBV5-1
d_gene: TRBD1
j_gene: TRBJ2-7
abundance: NA
CDR3aa: CASSYLDGQGHEQYF
CDR3nt: TGCGCCAGCAGCTACTTAGACGGACAGGGCCACGAGCAGTACTTC

v_gene: TRBV30
d_gene: NA
j_gene: TRBJ2-7
abundance: many
CDR3aa: CAWSTARYEQYF
CDR3nt: TGTGCCTGGAGTACCGCTAGGTACGAGCAGTACTTC

v_gene: TRBV12-3/TRBV12-4
d_gene: NA
j_gene: TRBJ1-1
abundance: many
CDR3aa: CASSLAASTEAFF
CDR3nt: TGTGCCAGCAGTTTGGCCGCCAGCACTGAAGCTTTCTTT

v_gene: TRBV15
d_gene: NA
j_gene: TRBJ1-1
abundance: many
CDR3aa: CATSRGPSGGEAFF
CDR3nt: TGTGCCACCAGCAGAGGGCCTTCCGGAGGGGAAGCTTTCTTT

v_gene: TRBV7-9
d_gene: NA
j_gene: TRBJ1-1
abundance: many
CDR3aa: CASSQTPYPAFF
CDR3nt: TGTGCCAGCAGCCAGACCCCGTACCCGGCTTTCTTT

v_gene: TRBV5-1
d_gene: NA
j_gene: TRBJ1-2
abundance: many
CDR3aa: CASSPGSVFVGYTF
CDR3nt: TGCGCCAGCAGCCCCGGTTCAGTGTTCGTTGGCTACACCTTC

v_gene: TRBV29-1
d_gene: NA
j_gene: TRBJ1-3
abundance: many
CDR3aa: CSVETLGNTIYF
CDR3nt: TGCAGCGTTGAGACACTCGGAAACACCATATATTTT

v_gene: TRBV5-6
d_gene: NA
j_gene: TRBJ1-2
abundance: NA
CDR3aa: CASSLSRTAYGYTF
CDR3nt: TGTGCCAGCAGCTTGAGTCGGACAGCTTATGGCTACACCTTC

v_gene: TRBV29-1
d_gene: NA
j_gene: TRBJ1-1
abundance: NA
CDR3aa: CSFRGTEAFF
CDR3nt: TGCAGCTTCAGGGGCACTGAAGCTTTCTTT